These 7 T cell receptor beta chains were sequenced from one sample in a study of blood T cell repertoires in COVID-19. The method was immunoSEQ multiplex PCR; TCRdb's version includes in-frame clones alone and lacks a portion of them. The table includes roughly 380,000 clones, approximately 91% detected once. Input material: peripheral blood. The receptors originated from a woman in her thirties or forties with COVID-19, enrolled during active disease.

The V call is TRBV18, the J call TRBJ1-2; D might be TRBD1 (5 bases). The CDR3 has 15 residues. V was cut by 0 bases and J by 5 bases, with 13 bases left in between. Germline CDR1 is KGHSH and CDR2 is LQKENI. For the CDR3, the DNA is TGTGCCAGCTCACCACCGGGACTGACCGATTATGGCTACACCTTC. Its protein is CASSPPGLTDYGYTF.

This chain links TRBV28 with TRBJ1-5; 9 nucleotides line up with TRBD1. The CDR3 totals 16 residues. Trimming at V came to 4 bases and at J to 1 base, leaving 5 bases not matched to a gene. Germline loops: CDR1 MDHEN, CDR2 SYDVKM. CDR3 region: CASSSGTGRSNQPQHF. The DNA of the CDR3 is TGTGCCAGCAGTTCGGGGACAGGGCGCAGCAATCAGCCCCAGCATTTT.

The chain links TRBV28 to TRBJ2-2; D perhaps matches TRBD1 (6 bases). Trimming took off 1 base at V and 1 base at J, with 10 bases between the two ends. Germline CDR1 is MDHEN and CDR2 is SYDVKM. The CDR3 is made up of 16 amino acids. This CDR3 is CASSLYAGVNTGELFF. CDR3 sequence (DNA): TGTGCCAGCAGTTTATACGCAGGGGTGAACACCGGGGAGCTGTTTTTT.

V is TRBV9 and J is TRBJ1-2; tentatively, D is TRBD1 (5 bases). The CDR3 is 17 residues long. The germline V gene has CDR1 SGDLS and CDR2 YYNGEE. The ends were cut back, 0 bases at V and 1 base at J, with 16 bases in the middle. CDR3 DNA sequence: TGTGCCAGCAGCGTAGCTGGGAGGGCAGGGAATAACTATGGCTACACCTTC. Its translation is CASSVAGRAGNNYGYTF.

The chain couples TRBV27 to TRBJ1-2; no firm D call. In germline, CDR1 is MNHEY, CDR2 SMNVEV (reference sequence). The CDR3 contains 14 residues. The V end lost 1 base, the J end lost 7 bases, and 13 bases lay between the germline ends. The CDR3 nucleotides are TGTGCCAGCAGTTTATATCCGGGTGCCCTTGGCTACACCTTC. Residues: CASSLYPGALGYTF.

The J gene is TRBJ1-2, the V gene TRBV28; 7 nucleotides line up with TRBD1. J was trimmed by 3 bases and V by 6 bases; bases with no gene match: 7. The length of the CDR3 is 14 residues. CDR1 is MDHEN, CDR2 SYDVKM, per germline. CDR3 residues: CASRGTAGHYGYTF. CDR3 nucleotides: TGTGCCAGCAGGGGGACAGCGGGCCACTATGGCTACACCTTC.

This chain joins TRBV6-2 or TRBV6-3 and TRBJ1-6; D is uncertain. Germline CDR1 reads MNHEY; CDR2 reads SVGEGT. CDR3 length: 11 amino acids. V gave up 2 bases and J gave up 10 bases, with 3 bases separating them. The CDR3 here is CASSYPSPLHF. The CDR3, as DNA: TGTGCCAGCAGTTACCCATCACCCCTCCACTTT.